One and the same sample provided the 31 T cell receptor beta chains below, sequenced in a study of T cell responses to AZD1222 COVID-19 vaccine (dated by TCRdb to about 2021). The time point label of this sample denotes: about 28 days (+/-7) after the second vaccine dose. The library was generated by the immunoSEQ multiplex PCR assay. The table comes from immuneACCESS by way of TCRdb, which keeps in-frame sequences with V and J called. Part of the clones is missing from these tables; in studies checked, under half for an unresolved V gene and the rest for unknown reasons. This sample gives some 60,000 clones in total; approximately 80% of them show up just once. The ten top clones hold approximately 3.5% of the sample. Source: peripheral blood, taken 28 days after the second AZD1222 dose. These receptors were collected from an adult who received the AZD1222 COVID-19 vaccine.

The table lists this clone with a few counts. The CDR3 DNA follows: TGTGCCTGGAGTATTGGCGGTAATGAAAAACTGTTTTTT. Protein product: CAWSIGGNEKLFF. This chain connects TRBV30 to TRBJ1-4; D not certain. The V end lost 2 bases, the J end lost 4 bases, and 8 bases lay between the germline ends. Germline CDR1 and CDR2: GTSNPN and SVGIG (reference sequence). CDR3 size: 13 residues.

V usage is TRBV5-1 and J usage is TRBJ2-3; tentatively, D is TRBD2 (5 bases). The CDR3 runs to 15 residues. Deletions cut 0 bases from V and 3 bases from J, with 11 bases between. Germline V CDR1 and CDR2: SGHRS, YFSETQ. The CDR3 loop is CASSLGGKVTDTQYF. In DNA form, the CDR3 reads TGCGCCAGCAGCTTGGGAGGGAAGGTAACAGATACGCAGTATTTT.

This chain links TRBV11-3 with TRBJ2-3, with no clear D. The V and J ends lost 1 base and 3 bases respectively, with 5 bases between them. The V gene's germline CDR1 is SGHNT and CDR2 YENEEA. The length of the CDR3 is 13 residues. CDR3 coding DNA: TGTGCCAGCAGCTTAGGGGTTACAGATACGCAGTATTTT. Protein: CASSLGVTDTQYF.

The V call is TRBV21-1, the J call TRBJ2-7; TRBD1, the table's D call, was not compared with the DNA. TRBV21-1 is a pseudogene segment. This CDR3 is built from 23 residues. In DNA, the CDR3 is TGTGCCAGCAGCAAAGCGGGCACGACTTCCTCGATCCTATCCGGGACAGCTAACTACGAGCAGTACTTC. This translates into CASSKAGTTSSILSGTANYEQYF.

This rearrangement joins TRBV6-2 or TRBV6-3 to TRBJ2-5, with D unclear. Germline V gives CDR1 MNHEY, CDR2 SVGEGT. The CDR3 loop spans 14 amino acids. The V gene lost 4 bases and the J gene lost 5 bases, with 14 bases spanning the gap. The DNA for the CDR3 is TGTGCCAGCAGTTCTGGCAGCTACTCGGAGACCCAGTACTTC. Its translation is CASSSGSYSETQYF.

The genes are TRBV5-4 and TRBJ2-1; the match to TRBD1 covers 9 bases. V shed 4 bases, J shed 6 bases, and the junction held 11 bases outside the gene matches. CDR3 length: 16 amino acids. The germline V gene encodes CDR1 SGHNT and CDR2 YYREEE (reference sequence). CDR3 loop: CASSVGPRTGVNEQFF. CDR3 DNA: TGTGCCAGCAGCGTCGGACCTCGGACAGGGGTCAATGAGCAGTTCTTC.

The V and J genes are TRBV19 and TRBJ1-1, with D perhaps TRBD1 (5 bases). CDR1 and CDR2 (germline): LNHDA, SQIVND (reference sequence). The CDR3 has 14 residues. V was clipped by 4 bases and J by 3 bases, with 12 bases between them. CDR3 bases: TGTGCCAGTAGTACTATCGGGGCGGACACTGAAGCTTTCTTT. Translation: CASSTIGADTEAFF.

This clone was found a few times. The V and J genes are TRBV6-5 and TRBJ2-7; TRBD1 is a possible D gene (6 bases). Germline CDR1 and CDR2: MNHEY and SVGAGI. The CDR3 is 14 residues long. Deletions cut 5 bases from V and 1 base from J, with 12 bases between. CDR3 loop: CASSRTERSYEQYF. The CDR3 region has the DNA TGTGCCAGCAGTAGGACAGAACGGTCCTACGAGCAGTACTTC.

The gene calls are TRBV7-2 and TRBJ1-4, with D perhaps matching TRBD1 (5 bases). The CDR3 is 13 amino acids. Germline CDR1 and CDR2: SGHTA and FQGNSA. V lost 5 bases and J lost 8, with 12 bases in between. Written as DNA, the CDR3 is TGTGCCAGCAGCACCCAACGGGGGGAAAAACTGTTTTTT. This translates into CASSTQRGEKLFF. Full variable domain (remainder filled in from reference TRBV7-2 and TRBJ1-4): GAGVSQSPSNKVTEKGKDVELRCDPISGHTALYWYRQSLGQGLEFLIYFQGNSAPDKSGLPSDRFSAERTGGSVSTLTIQRTQQEDSAVYLCASSTQRGEKLFFGSGTQLSVL.

The rearrangement links TRBV28 to TRBJ1-3; TRBD1 agrees at 7 bases. The CDR3 sequence is 16 residues long. CDR1 is MDHEN, CDR2 SYDVKM, per germline. The V and J ends lost 0 bases and 0 bases, in that order; junction bases with no gene match: 2. The CDR3, as DNA: TGTGCCAGCAGTTTATGGGGACAGCGCTCTGGAAACACCATATATTTT. Protein: CASSLWGQRSGNTIYF.

V gene TRBV11-2 combines with J gene TRBJ1-3; no firm D call. The germline CDR1 and CDR2 sequences are SGHAT and FQNNGV. This CDR3 has 12 residues. V lost 7 bases and J lost 1, with 5 bases in between. CDR3 protein: CASTVSGNTIYF. CDR3 nucleotide sequence: TGTGCCAGCACCGTATCTGGAAACACCATATATTTT.

The sample holds a few counts of this clone. CDR3 sequence: CASSLRDRTYEQYF. In nucleotides, the CDR3 is TGTGCCAGCAGCCTCCGGGACAGAACCTACGAGCAGTACTTC. This chain uses TRBV7-2 with TRBJ2-7; 7 nucleotides match TRBD1. Germline trimming cut 5 bases from V and 2 bases from J; bases unmatched to any gene: 6. The CDR3 contains 14 residues. Looked up from germline, CDR1 is SGHTA and CDR2 is FQGNSA.

This clone has a single count. The rearrangement uses TRBV4-1 and TRBJ2-2; a possible D gene is TRBD2 (6 bases). Germline-derived CDR1 and CDR2 are MGHRA and YSYEKL. The V end was cut by 0 bases, the J end by 1 base, with 9 bases between. CDR3 length: 16 residues. This CDR3 is CASSQDGTLNTGELFF. The CDR3 nucleotides are TGCGCCAGCAGCCAAGATGGGACTTTGAACACCGGGGAGCTGTTTTTT.

J is TRBJ1-3 and V is TRBV4-2; a weak D match, TRBD1 (5 bases). Germline loops: CDR1 LGHNA, CDR2 YNFKEQ. Trimming took off 4 bases at V and 2 bases at J, with 30 bases between the two ends. The CDR3 is 21 amino acids. The CDR3, as DNA: TGTGCCAGCAGCCTCGATCCGATCGGTGGGGGGAGGATCTTTGCTGGAAACACCATATATTTT. The encoded protein is CASSLDPIGGGRIFAGNTIYF.

This sequence joins TRBV9 and TRBJ2-3, with 9 positions matching TRBD1. The ends lost 4 bases at V and 3 bases at J; junction bases unmatched: 3. CDR1 is SGDLS and CDR2 is YYNGEE in the germline V gene. The CDR3 sequence is 14 residues long. The CDR3 here is CASSSGTGTDTQYF. For the CDR3, the DNA is TGTGCCAGCAGCTCAGGGACAGGGACAGATACGCAGTATTTT.

The rearrangement links TRBV6-5 to TRBJ1-2; 9 nucleotides agree with TRBD1. The CDR3 sequence is 13 residues long. With 6 bases clipped from V and 8 bases from J, the junction kept 7 bases outside the gene matches. Germline CDR1 is MNHEY and CDR2 is SVGAGI. CDR3 DNA sequence: TGTGCCAGCAGCTTACAGGGGGCGGAGGGCTACACCTTC. This gives the protein CASSLQGAEGYTF.

J is TRBJ2-2 and V is TRBV23-1, with D possibly matching TRBD2 (6 bases). TRBV23-1 is marked as an open reading frame, function uncertain. This CDR3 has 15 amino acids. Trimming left V 4 bases short and J 0 bases short, with 9 bases between. The CDR3 is CASSRRGSNTGELFF. For the CDR3, the DNA is TGCGCCAGCAGTCGGAGGGGTTCGAACACCGGGGAGCTGTTTTTT.

The chain joins TRBV18 to TRBJ2-3; 7 nucleotides align to TRBD1. J gave up 1 base and V 5 bases, and 6 bases lay outside the gene matches. The CDR3 spans 15 residues. Germline CDR1 KGHSH, CDR2 LQKENI. The CDR3 bases are TGTGCCAGCTCAAGGGGTGGACAGGGCACAGATACGCAGTATTTT. Translation gives CASSRGGQGTDTQYF.

The chain combines TRBV7-2 with TRBJ2-3; D ambiguous. Germline CDR1 SGHTA, CDR2 FQGNSA. The CDR3 consists of 12 residues. Trimming took off 5 bases at V and 0 bases at J, with 3 bases between the two ends. The CDR3 DNA sequence: TGTGCCAGCAGCCCTAGCACAGATACGCAGTATTTT. Translating it yields CASSPSTDTQYF.

This clone was picked up one time. The chain uses TRBV19 and TRBJ2-3; possibly TRBD1 for D (5 bases). V was clipped by 3 bases and J by 0 bases, with 13 bases between them. Germline V gives CDR1 LNHDA, CDR2 SQIVND (reference sequence). The CDR3 totals 16 residues. Here the CDR3 DNA reads TGTGCCAGTAGTATTCGTGACAGCTCTAGCACAGATACGCAGTATTTT. Its translation is CASSIRDSSSTDTQYF.

The CDR3 reads CASNIGTKVTEAFF. CDR3 bases: TGTGCCAGCAATATTGGGACCAAAGTCACTGAAGCTTTCTTT. The chain recombines TRBV6-5 with TRBJ1-1; D may be TRBD1 (5 bases). The ends were cut back, 7 bases at V and 4 bases at J, with 16 bases in the middle. Per the germline V gene, CDR1 is MNHEY and CDR2 is SVGAGI. There are 14 residues in the CDR3.

This clone was detected only a few times. V gene TRBV6-1 combines with J gene TRBJ2-7; 7 bases are shared with TRBD1. With 2 bases clipped from V and 0 bases from J, the junction kept 1 base outside the gene matches. Germline V gives CDR1 MNHNS, CDR2 SASEGT. This CDR3 has 14 amino acids. The CDR3 sequence: CASSETGVSYEQYF. The CDR3 coding sequence is TGTGCCAGCAGTGAAACAGGGGTCTCCTACGAGCAGTACTTC.

The chain is built from TRBV7-9 and TRBJ2-7; D possibly matches TRBD1 or TRBD2 (5 bases each). The length of the CDR3 is 15 residues. The germline CDR1 and CDR2 sequences are SEHNR and FQNEAQ (reference sequence). V lost 0 bases to trimming and J lost 7 bases, with 16 bases between them. CDR3 residues: CASSLASSSRGEQYF. The DNA of the CDR3 is TGTGCCAGCAGCTTAGCGTCTTCCTCGAGGGGAGAGCAGTACTTC.

The chain uses TRBV5-6 and TRBJ2-7, with D maybe TRBD2 (5 bases). The CDR3 length is 14 residues. Germline lookup yields CDR1 SGHDT and CDR2 YYEEEE. Trimming cost V 6 bases and J 8 bases, with 21 bases left between them. CDR3 coding DNA: TGTGCCAGCAACCTCTATGGATTGGGAGCCAAGCAGTACTTC. As protein: CASNLYGLGAKQYF.

V gene TRBV6-5 combines with J gene TRBJ1-4; D might be TRBD1 (6 bases). CDR3 length equals 14 residues. V was pared by 6 bases and J by 3 bases, with 11 bases between. CDR1 is MNHEY, CDR2 SVGAGI, per germline. The CDR3 region has the DNA TGTGCCAGCAGAAGTGCAGGGGCTAATGAAAAACTGTTTTTT. It specifies CASRSAGANEKLFF.

V is TRBV7-7 and J is TRBJ2-1; 8 bases match TRBD2. Germline V gene lookup returns CDR1 SSHAT and CDR2 FNYEAQ (reference sequence). The CDR3 spans 17 residues. Germline trimming cut 1 base from V and 2 bases from J; bases unmatched to any gene: 7. CDR3 region: CASSLDPGGAPYNEQFF. The CDR3 DNA is TGTGCCAGCAGCTTAGACCCGGGGGGGGCCCCCTACAATGAGCAGTTCTTC.

The gene calls are TRBV6-5 and TRBJ1-5; no reliable D call. The CDR3 contains 13 residues. V was shortened by 5 bases and J by 2 bases, with 7 bases between the two germline ends. Germline CDR1 MNHEY, CDR2 SVGAGI. Written as DNA, the CDR3 is TGTGCCAGCAGTACGTGGGGCAATCAGCCCCAGCATTTT. It yields the protein CASSTWGNQPQHF.

This clone occurred once. The CDR3 nucleotides read TGTGCCAGCAGAGGACAGAGTAACTCTGGGGCCAACGTCCTGACTTTC. Its protein product is CASRGQSNSGANVLTF. V gene TRBV7-2 combines with J gene TRBJ2-6, with D tentatively TRBD1 (6 bases). Germline loops: CDR1 SGHTA, CDR2 FQGNSA. The CDR3 spans 16 residues. Trimming stripped 6 bases from V and 0 bases from J, with 12 bases between.

The V and J genes are TRBV7-2 and TRBJ1-5, with D possibly being TRBD1 (5 bases). The CDR3 has 17 amino acids. Germline CDR1 is SGHTA and CDR2 is FQGNSA. Trimming removed 5 bases at V and 7 bases at J, with 24 bases between. CDR3 region: CASSPTPDSLRGQPQHF. For the CDR3, the DNA is TGTGCCAGCAGCCCCACCCCCGACAGTCTTCGAGGCCAGCCCCAGCATTTT.

This clone has just a few counts. The gene calls are TRBV6-5 and TRBJ1-2; possible D gene TRBD1, 5 bases. The V end lost 0 bases, the J end lost 7 bases, and 15 bases lay between the germline ends. The CDR3 contains 15 residues. The V gene's germline CDR1 is MNHEY and CDR2 SVGAGI. The CDR3 protein is CASSYSAGSTAGYTF. The CDR3 nucleotides read TGTGCCAGCAGTTACTCGGCAGGGAGTACGGCTGGCTACACCTTC.

The genes are TRBV13 and TRBJ1-1; D not resolved. The CDR3 length is 12 residues. Germline CDR1 reads PRHDT; CDR2 reads FYEKMQ (reference sequence). V lost 6 bases, J lost 3 bases, and 8 bases lay in between. CDR3 nucleotides: TGTGCCAGCAGTTACCGGGACACTGAAGCTTTCTTT. Encoded protein: CASSYRDTEAFF.